This entry describes one TCR beta chain. The protocol was immunoSEQ multiplex PCR, while the TCRdb copy is restricted to in-frame clones and leaves out a portion. The sample lists over 150,000 clones; 80% were seen once. These data are taken from a study of blood T cell repertoires in COVID-19. This CDR3 comprises 15 residues. With V trimmed by 6 bases and J by 3 bases, 9 bases remained unmatched. CDR1 is MNHEY and CDR2 is SVGAGI in the germline V gene. The origin of this receptor is a woman in her sixties who had recovered from COVID-19. Specimen: PBMCs or T cells enriched from blood (not recorded which). This sequence joins TRBV6-5 and TRBJ2-7; 9 bases map to TRBD1. CDR3 region: CASRPTGTGNYEQYF. DNA of the CDR3: TGTGCCAGCAGACCTACCGGGACAGGGAACTACGAGCAGTACTTC.